This record covers a single T cell receptor (beta chain). In germline, CDR1 is MNHEY, CDR2 SVGAGI. The V end lost 7 bases, the J end lost 0 bases, and 6 bases lay between the germline ends. This CDR3 region has 13 residues. In TCRdb, the RT-PCR reads were re-called with MiXCR into one record per CDR3 protein. The sample carries approximately 720,000 distinct CDR3 sequences, 14% recorded once. The sample taken for sequencing was memory CD4+ T cells from blood. This TCR came from a female donor in good health, serving as a healthy control. The chain couples TRBV6-5 to TRBJ1-4, with a possible D match to TRBD1 (5 bases). CDR3 nucleotides: TGTGCCAGCACGGGGGCAACTAATGAAAAACTGTTTTTT. Translated, it gives CASTGATNEKLFF.